This TCR beta chain was identified during a study of PD-1 blockade in classical Hodgkin lymphoma. Time point: cycle 4 day 1 (C4D1), after less than 7 weeks of nivolumab. Relapse was seen in all patients after autologous stem cell transplantation, and brentuximab vedotin exposure was variable. Magnetic depletion of unwanted cells isolated CD4+ T cells from thawed PBMCs. TCRdb keeps only in-frame clones here, not all; method: immunoSEQ multiplex PCR. In the table there are around 27,000 clones, more than 70% of which are singletons. After removal of 0 bases from V and 6 bases from J, the junction contained 14 bases not matched to a gene. Per germline, CDR1 SGHRS and CDR2 YFSETQ. This CDR3 is 17 amino acids long.

The chain carries TRBV5-1 and TRBJ1-2; 7 bases map to TRBD1. The receptor's source is a human donor with classical Hodgkin lymphoma. The sample here was CD4+ T cells from blood, taken before the fourth cycle of nivolumab. DNA of the CDR3: TGCGCCAGCAGCTTGGGCCTACAGGGGACTCCCTCTCATGGCTACACCTTC. Its translation: CASSLGLQGTPSHGYTF.